The clone carrying this T cell receptor (beta chain) was seen a handful of times. The antigen remains unidentified. Exclusions: uncontrolled infection, other autoimmune disease, pregnancy, lactation. On the basis of clinical symptoms, serum thyroxine and TRAb, thyroid ultrasound and orbital computed tomography, diagnoses were made. RNA transcripts gave rise to amplified TCR beta CDR3 regions. The TCR CDR3 was amplified in a first-round RT-PCR using the HTBI primer set. TCRdb used MiXCR to reprocess the multiplex PCR reads, holding one entry per CDR3 protein. The data contain 300,000 to 450,000 distinct CDR3 sequences, less than 20% of them seen just once; the ten biggest clones take up 25% to 30%. This sample was taken from a study of T cells in Graves' hyperthyroidism and ophthalmopathy. About the research overall: The initial diagnosis was the point when peripheral blood was collected, ahead of any treatment.

Study outcomes and limitations: Also found in blood were most expanded thyroid clonotypes above 0.001.

The specimen was blood. The TCR originated in a woman under 30 with Graves' hyperthyroidism that later progressed to Graves' ophthalmopathy.

The CDR3 DNA is TGCGCCAGCAGCTTGAGGGGGGAATCGCAGTATTTT. It is translated as CASSLRGESQYF. The J gene is TRBJ2-3, the V gene TRBV5-1; D assignment may be TRBD1 or TRBD2 (6 bases each). V was clipped by 1 base and J by 10 bases, with 10 bases between them. CDR3 size: 12 residues. Looked up from germline, CDR1 is SGHRS and CDR2 is YFSETQ.